The 23 T cell receptor beta chains reported below all come from one sample, sequenced in a study of OX40 agonist ivuxolimab in advanced cancers. Profiled with immunoSEQ multiplex PCR; TCRdb holds only in-frame clones, not every one. The sample holds some 72,000 clones, 85% to 95% seen once. This specimen was CD4+ or CD8+ T cells sorted from blood, taken in a trial of the OX40 agonist ivuxolimab. These receptors all stem from an adult with an advanced solid tumor such as melanoma, head and neck, liver or kidney cancer.

The chain has TRBV11-2 and TRBJ2-3, with 8 positions matching TRBD2. CDR1 and CDR2 from the germline V gene are SGHAT and FQNNGV. The J segment lost 0 bases and the V segment lost 5 bases, leaving 10 bases of the junction unmatched. CDR3 length: 17 amino acids. The CDR3 DNA follows: TGTGCCAGCAGCCCTAGACGGACTAGCCTGAGCACAGATACGCAGTATTTT. Its protein product is CASSPRRTSLSTDTQYF.

The rearrangement joins TRBV9 to TRBJ1-5; possibly TRBD1 for D (5 bases). The V gene lost 4 bases and the J gene lost 4 bases, with 12 bases spanning the gap. CDR1 is SGDLS, CDR2 YYNGEE, per germline. The CDR3 loop spans 14 amino acids. The CDR3 sequence: CASSPGATNQPQHF. The DNA for the CDR3 is TGTGCCAGCAGCCCCGGGGCTACAAATCAGCCCCAGCATTTT.

This clone has only one observation. V and J are TRBV6-5 and TRBJ2-5; 7 bases map to TRBD1. Losses at the gene ends were 2 bases for V and 2 bases for J; bases not matched to a gene: 5. Per germline, CDR1 MNHEY and CDR2 SVGAGI. CDR3 length: 15 amino acids. The CDR3 DNA reads as TGTGCCAGCAGTTACGGGACAGAATATCAAGAGACCCAGTACTTC. Amino acid sequence: CASSYGTEYQETQYF.

The gene calls are TRBV2 and TRBJ1-5, with D tentatively TRBD1 (6 bases). CDR1 and CDR2 (germline): SNHLY, FYNNEI. V lost 3 bases, J lost 0 bases, and 18 bases lay in between. The length of the CDR3 is 18 residues. This chain's CDR3 is CASSDSKGGYYSNQPQHF. In DNA form, the CDR3 reads TGTGCCAGCAGTGATAGTAAGGGGGGCTATTATAGCAATCAGCCCCAGCATTTT.

The chain recombines TRBV9 with TRBJ2-3; D gene uncertain. The ends were cut back, 3 bases at V and 0 bases at J, with 8 bases in the middle. This CDR3 has 14 residues. CDR1 and CDR2 from the germline V gene are SGDLS and YYNGEE. The CDR3 region is CASSADGSTDTQYF. DNA of the CDR3: TGTGCCAGCAGCGCGGACGGAAGCACAGATACGCAGTATTTT.

This CDR3 reads CASSGGVGEAFF. DNA for the CDR3: TGTGCCAGCAGCGGGGGGGTTGGTGAAGCTTTCTTT. The chain uses TRBV11-2 and TRBJ1-1; a possible D gene is TRBD1 (5 bases). V lost 5 bases, J lost 7 bases, and 11 bases lay in between. The germline CDR1 and CDR2 sequences are SGHAT and FQNNGV. The CDR3 runs 12 residues.

The V gene is TRBV5-6, the J gene TRBJ1-2, with D unclear. V was pared by 5 bases and J by 0 bases, with 14 bases between. CDR3 size: 15 residues. The germline CDR1 and CDR2 sequences are SGHDT and YYEEEE. Here the CDR3 reads CASRPAPLANYGYTF. CDR3 bases: TGTGCCAGCAGACCTGCCCCCTTAGCTAACTATGGCTACACCTTC.

This clone showed up just a few times. The chain joins TRBV5-6 to TRBJ1-4; D uncertain. This CDR3 contains 14 residues. In germline, CDR1 is SGHDT, CDR2 YYEEEE. V was shortened by 1 base and J by 2 bases, with 6 bases between the two germline ends. CDR3 coding DNA: TGTGCCAGCAGCTTGCCAGGTACTAATGAAAAACTGTTTTTT. It specifies CASSLPGTNEKLFF.

J is TRBJ2-7 and V is TRBV7-2; 8 positions agree with TRBD2. The V segment lost 4 bases and the J segment 1 base; nucleotides outside the gene matches: 3. Germline V gene lookup returns CDR1 SGHTA and CDR2 FQGNSA. The CDR3 contains 14 residues. The chain's CDR3 is CASSWGLGSYEQYF. In nucleotides, the CDR3 is TGTGCCAGCAGCTGGGGACTAGGGTCCTACGAGCAGTACTTC.

V is TRBV6-1 and J is TRBJ2-3; D may correspond to TRBD1 or TRBD2 (5 bases each). The germline V gene encodes CDR1 MNHNS and CDR2 SASEGT. Trimming took off 3 bases at V and 3 bases at J, with 13 bases between the two ends. The CDR3 is 15 residues long. The CDR3 coding sequence is TGTGCCAGCAGTGATTGGGGACGAGAGACAGATACGCAGTATTTT. This codes for CASSDWGRETDTQYF.

Regarding this clone: The sample contains more than one DNA sequence encoding this CDR3. The V gene is TRBV15, the J gene TRBJ1-2; D gene ambiguous. Trimming shortened V by 0 bases and J by 4 bases, and 6 bases separated the two germline ends. This CDR3 spans 13 amino acids. CDR1 and CDR2 from the germline V gene are LNHNV and YYDKDF (reference sequence). CDR3 in amino acids: CATSREGGYGYTF. DNA of the CDR3: TGTGCCACCAGCAGAGAGGGAGGCTATGGCTACACCTTC.

This clone appeared once. This sequence joins TRBV9 and TRBJ1-1; weak D call: TRBD1 (5 bases). V lost 0 bases and J lost 6, with 12 bases in between. This CDR3 has 14 residues. Germline-derived CDR1 and CDR2 are SGDLS and YYNGEE. CDR3 protein: CASSVGRSGAEAFF. CDR3 sequence (DNA): TGTGCCAGCAGCGTAGGGAGGTCGGGGGCTGAAGCTTTCTTT.

The rearrangement links TRBV7-2 to TRBJ2-7; D not certain. This CDR3 contains 13 residues. Trimming cost V 3 bases and J 0 bases, with 6 bases left between them. CDR1 is SGHTA and CDR2 is FQGNSA in the germline V gene. Here the CDR3 reads CASSFPGSYEQYF. CDR3 bases: TGTGCCAGCAGCTTCCCAGGCTCCTACGAGCAGTACTTC.

The chain is built from TRBV5-1 and TRBJ2-2, with 7 bases lining up with TRBD1. The CDR3 is 18 residues long. V lost 0 bases and J lost 4; bases outside the gene matches: 12. The germline CDR1 and CDR2 sequences are SGHRS and YFSETQ. CDR3 bases: TGCGCCAGCAGCTTGGGCCTAGGACAGGCCTGGGTCACCGGGGAGCTGTTTTTT. Translating it yields CASSLGLGQAWVTGELFF.

V gene TRBV5-1 combines with J gene TRBJ2-7; possible D gene TRBD1, 5 bases. Trimming took off 4 bases at V and 3 bases at J, with 14 bases between the two ends. Per germline, CDR1 SGHRS and CDR2 YFSETQ. This CDR3 comprises 14 residues. The CDR3 sequence: CASSPIYRNYEQYF. The CDR3 bases are TGCGCCAGCAGCCCAATATACAGGAACTACGAGCAGTACTTC.

The chain uses TRBV5-8 and TRBJ2-7; 9 positions match TRBD1. CDR1 and CDR2 from the germline V gene are SGHTS and YDEGEE. This CDR3 contains 14 residues. Germline trimming cut 5 bases from V and 5 bases from J; bases unmatched to any gene: 8. The CDR3 is CASSPEQGAHEQYF. In DNA, the CDR3 is TGTGCCAGCAGTCCAGAACAGGGGGCACACGAGCAGTACTTC.

The chain employs TRBV29-1 and TRBJ2-7, with D unclear. The CDR3 is 12 residues long. Between the trimmed V and J ends, which lost 4 bases and 0 bases, there was a span of 7 bases. Germline assignment: CDR1 SQVTM and CDR2 ANQGSEA. The CDR3 DNA reads as TGCAGCGTTGGAACCAGCTCCTACGAGCAGTACTTC. Protein: CSVGTSSYEQYF.

In this sample, this clone turned up once. The chain recombines TRBV2 with TRBJ2-7; 11 bases fit TRBD1. CDR1 and CDR2 (germline): SNHLY, FYNNEI. This CDR3 spans 15 amino acids. The V and J ends lost 6 bases and 2 bases, in that order; junction bases with no gene match: 6. The DNA of the CDR3 is TGTGCCAGCAGCCCGGGACAGGGGGTCCCCTACGAGCAGTACTTC. It translates to CASSPGQGVPYEQYF.

As for this clone: Within the sample, other DNA sequences also encode this same CDR3. The chain carries TRBV5-4 and TRBJ2-7, with 12 nucleotides matching TRBD2. Germline CDR1 SGHNT, CDR2 YYREEE (reference sequence). With V trimmed by 3 bases and J by 4 bases, 2 bases remained unmatched. This CDR3 comprises 14 residues. CDR3 sequence: CASSWGTSGYEQYF. The CDR3 bases are TGTGCCAGCAGCTGGGGGACTAGCGGGTACGAGCAGTACTTC.

V gene TRBV5-4 combines with J gene TRBJ2-3; the D is unclear. The CDR3 is made up of 15 amino acids. Germline V gives CDR1 SGHNT, CDR2 YYREEE (reference sequence). Trimming took off 1 base at V and 0 bases at J, with 9 bases between the two ends. CDR3 nucleotide sequence: TGTGCCAGCAGCTTGTTCACCACTAGCACAGATACGCAGTATTTT. This gives the protein CASSLFTTSTDTQYF. Full variable domain (missing parts from reference TRBV5-4 and TRBJ2-3): ETGVTQSPTHLIKTRGQQVTLRCSSQSGHNTVSWYQQALGQGPQFIFQYYREEENGRGNFPPRFSGLQFPNYSSELNVNALELDDSALYLCASSLFTTSTDTQYFGPGTRLTVL.

This clone is labeled as medium-sized (0.01 to 0.1%). Other DNA sequences in the same sample also yield this CDR3. The V gene is TRBV6-4, the J gene TRBJ2-1; TRBD2 matches 8 bases. The J segment lost 3 bases and the V segment lost 2 bases, leaving 0 bases of the junction unmatched. Germline CDR1 is MRHNA and CDR2 is SNTAGT. The CDR3 is 14 amino acids. The chain's CDR3 is CASSDSGGYNEQFF. CDR3 DNA: TGTGCCAGCAGTGACAGCGGGGGCTACAATGAGCAGTTCTTC.

This clone was seen just once. This chain connects TRBV5-6 to TRBJ1-1; D may be TRBD1 (5 bases). Germline CDR1 and CDR2: SGHDT and YYEEEE. V was clipped by 7 bases and J by 6 bases, with 19 bases between them. The CDR3 is 14 residues long. The CDR3 spells CASAVSGAAAEAFF. The CDR3 DNA reads as TGTGCCAGCGCGGTTTCTGGGGCAGCGGCTGAAGCTTTCTTT.

This clone appeared a single time. The chain uses TRBV5-8 and TRBJ1-2; possible D gene TRBD1, 5 bases. V was clipped by 0 bases and J by 2 bases, with 14 bases between them. The CDR3 spans 16 residues. CDR1 and CDR2 from the germline V gene are SGHTS and YDEGEE. The CDR3 sequence: CASSLAGEGLNYGYTF. CDR3 sequence (DNA): TGTGCCAGCAGCTTGGCGGGGGAGGGTTTGAACTATGGCTACACCTTC.